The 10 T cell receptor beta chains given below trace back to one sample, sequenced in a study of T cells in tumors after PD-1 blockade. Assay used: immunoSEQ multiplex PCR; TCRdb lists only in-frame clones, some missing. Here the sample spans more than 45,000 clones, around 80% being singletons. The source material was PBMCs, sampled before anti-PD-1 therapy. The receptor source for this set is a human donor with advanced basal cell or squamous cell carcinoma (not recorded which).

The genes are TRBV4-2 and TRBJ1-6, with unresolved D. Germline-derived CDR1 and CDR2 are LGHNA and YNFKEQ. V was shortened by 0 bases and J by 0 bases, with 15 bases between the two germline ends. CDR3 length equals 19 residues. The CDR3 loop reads CASSQDGPGLSSYNSPLHF. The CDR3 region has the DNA TGTGCCAGCAGCCAAGATGGTCCAGGCCTTAGCTCCTATAATTCACCCCTCCACTTT.

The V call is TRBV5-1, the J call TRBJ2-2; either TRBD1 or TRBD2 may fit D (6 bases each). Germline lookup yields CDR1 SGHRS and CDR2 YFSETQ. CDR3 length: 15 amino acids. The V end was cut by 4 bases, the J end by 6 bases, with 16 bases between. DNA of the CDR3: TGCGCCAGCAGCGGGGGGAAGAACAGGGCCGGGGAGCTGTTTTTT. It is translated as CASSGGKNRAGELFF.

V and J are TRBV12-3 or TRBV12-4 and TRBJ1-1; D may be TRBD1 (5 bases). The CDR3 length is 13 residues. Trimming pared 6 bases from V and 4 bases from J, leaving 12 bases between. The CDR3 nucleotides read TGTGCCAGCAGGCCGACAGTACTCACTGAAGCTTTCTTT. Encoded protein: CASRPTVLTEAFF.

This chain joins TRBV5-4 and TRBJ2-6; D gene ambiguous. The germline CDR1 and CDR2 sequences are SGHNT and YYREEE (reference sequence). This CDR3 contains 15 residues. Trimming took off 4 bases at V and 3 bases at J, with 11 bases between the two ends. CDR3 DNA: TGTGCCAGCAGCGCGCCTATCGTTGGGGCCAACGTCCTGACTTTC. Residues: CASSAPIVGANVLTF. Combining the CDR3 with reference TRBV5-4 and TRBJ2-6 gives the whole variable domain ETGVTQSPTHLIKTRGQQVTLRCSSQSGHNTVSWYQQALGQGPQFIFQYYREEENGRGNFPPRFSGLQFPNYSSELNVNALELDDSALYLCASSAPIVGANVLTFGAGSRLTVL.

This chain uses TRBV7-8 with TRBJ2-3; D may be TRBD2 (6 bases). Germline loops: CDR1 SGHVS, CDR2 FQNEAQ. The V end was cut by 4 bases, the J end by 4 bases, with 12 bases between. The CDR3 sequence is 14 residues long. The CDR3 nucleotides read TGTGCCAGCAGCTGGGCGGGGCCATCAGATACGCAGTATTTT. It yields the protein CASSWAGPSDTQYF.

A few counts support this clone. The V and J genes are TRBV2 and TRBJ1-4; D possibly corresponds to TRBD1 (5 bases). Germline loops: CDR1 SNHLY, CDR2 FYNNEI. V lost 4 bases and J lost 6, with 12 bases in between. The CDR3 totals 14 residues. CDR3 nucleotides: TGTGCCAGCAGTGGGGACGTTACTTATGAAAAACTGTTTTTT. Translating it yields CASSGDVTYEKLFF.

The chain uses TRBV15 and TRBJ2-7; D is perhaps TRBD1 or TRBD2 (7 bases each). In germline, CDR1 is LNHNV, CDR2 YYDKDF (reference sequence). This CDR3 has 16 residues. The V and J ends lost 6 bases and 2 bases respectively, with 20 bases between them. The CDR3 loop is CATRMGGGGIAYEQYF. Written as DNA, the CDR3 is TGTGCCACCAGGATGGGAGGGGGCGGGATAGCCTACGAGCAGTACTTC.

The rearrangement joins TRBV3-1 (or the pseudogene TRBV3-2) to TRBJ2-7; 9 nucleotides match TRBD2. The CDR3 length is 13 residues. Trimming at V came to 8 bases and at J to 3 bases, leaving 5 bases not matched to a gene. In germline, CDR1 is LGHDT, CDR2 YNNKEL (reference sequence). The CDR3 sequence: CASAPSGIYEQYF. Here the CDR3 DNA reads TGTGCCAGCGCGCCTAGCGGGATCTACGAGCAGTACTTC.

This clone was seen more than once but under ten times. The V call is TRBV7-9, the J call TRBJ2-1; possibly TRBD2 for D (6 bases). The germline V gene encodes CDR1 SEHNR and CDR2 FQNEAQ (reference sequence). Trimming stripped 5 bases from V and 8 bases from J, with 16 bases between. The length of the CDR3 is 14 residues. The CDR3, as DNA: TGTGCCAGCAGCAAGGGACTTTCTAGGGATGAGCAGTTCTTC. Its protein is CASSKGLSRDEQFF. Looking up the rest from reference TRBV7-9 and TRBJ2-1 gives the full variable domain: DTGVSQNPRHKITKRGQNVTFRCDPISEHNRLYWYRQTLGQGPEFLTYFQNEAQLEKSRLLSDRFSAERPKGSFSTLEIQRTEQGDSAMYLCASSKGLSRDEQFFGPGTRLTVL.

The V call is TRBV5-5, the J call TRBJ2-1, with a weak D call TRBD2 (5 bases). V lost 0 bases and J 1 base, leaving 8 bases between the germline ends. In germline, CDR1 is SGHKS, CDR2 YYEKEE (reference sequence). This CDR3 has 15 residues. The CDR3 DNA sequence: TGTGCCAGCAGCTTGGGGAGGATGTCCTACAATGAGCAGTTCTTC. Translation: CASSLGRMSYNEQFF.